These 26 T cell receptor beta chains were all obtained from the same sample, sequenced in a study of T cells in localized non-small cell lung cancer. Assay used: immunoSEQ multiplex PCR; TCRdb lists only in-frame clones, some missing. Among approximately 23,000 clones listed, approximately 91% were seen once. The specimen comprised peripheral blood, sampled before any cancer treatment. The source of these receptors is an older male donor with stage I lung adenocarcinoma.

This chain uses TRBV27 with TRBJ1-5, with 7 bases fitting TRBD1. The germline V gene encodes CDR1 MNHEY and CDR2 SMNVEV (reference sequence). CDR3 length equals 15 residues. V was pared by 3 bases and J by 6 bases, with 8 bases of the junction left unmatched. CDR3 sequence (DNA): TGTGCCAGCAGTTTTCGGACAGGCGAAGGTCAGCCCCAGCATTTT. Translation: CASSFRTGEGQPQHF.

The rearrangement joins TRBV11-2 to TRBJ1-2; maybe TRBD1 (5 bases). The CDR3 has 14 amino acids. V lost 3 bases and J 4 bases, leaving 12 bases between the germline ends. Germline CDR1 is SGHAT and CDR2 is FQNNGV. CDR3 loop: CASSFNGAGYGYTF. CDR3 nucleotide sequence: TGTGCCAGCAGCTTTAATGGGGCGGGCTATGGCTACACCTTC.

Note on this clone: The same CDR3 arises from other DNA sequences in this sample as well. The V call is TRBV21-1, the J call TRBJ1-1; the D call in the table, TRBD1, was not verified against the DNA. TRBV21-1 is flagged as a pseudogene. This CDR3 comprises 14 residues. In DNA form, the CDR3 reads TGTGCCAGCAGTAAAGAAAGGGGCAGGACTGAAGCTTTCTTT. Translating it yields CASSKERGRTEAFF.

This rearrangement joins TRBV27 to TRBJ2-6, with 8 bases aligning to TRBD1. This CDR3 has 17 residues. V lost 4 bases, J lost 0 bases, and 5 bases stayed unmatched. The germline V gene has CDR1 MNHEY and CDR2 SMNVEV (reference sequence). Here the CDR3 reads CASSSRTGRSGANVLTF. CDR3 in DNA: TGTGCCAGCAGTTCGCGGACAGGGCGCTCTGGGGCCAACGTCCTGACTTTC. Looking up the rest from reference TRBV27 and TRBJ2-6 gives the full variable domain: EAQVTQNPRYLITVTGKKLTVTCSQNMNHEYMSWYRQDPGLGLRQIYYSMNVEVTDKGDVPEGYKVSRKEKRNFPLILESPSPNQTSLYFCASSSRTGRSGANVLTFGAGSRLTVL.

As DNA, the CDR3 is TGTGCCAGCAGCCTCGGCAGTAGCAATCAGCCCCAGCATTTT. This translates into CASSLGSSNQPQHF. The chain combines TRBV9 with TRBJ1-5; unclear D gene. The germline CDR1 and CDR2 sequences are SGDLS and YYNGEE. Trimming removed 4 bases from V and 0 bases from J, with 8 bases in between. The CDR3 is 14 residues long.

A single count supports this clone. The V gene is TRBV7-2, the J gene TRBJ2-2; 9 bases are shared with TRBD1. This CDR3 contains 15 residues. Trimming at V came to 6 bases and at J to 1 base, leaving 3 bases not matched to a gene. Looked up from germline, CDR1 is SGHTA and CDR2 is FQGNSA. This CDR3 is CASRGTGLNTGELFF. The CDR3 region has the DNA TGTGCCAGCAGAGGGACAGGGCTGAACACCGGGGAGCTGTTTTTT.

The chain employs TRBV11-2 and TRBJ2-3; 10 nucleotides agree with TRBD1. J lost 4 bases, V lost 3 bases, and 4 bases had no gene match. There are 15 residues in the CDR3. Germline CDR1 is SGHAT and CDR2 is FQNNGV. DNA of the CDR3: TGTGCCAGCAGCTTTGGACAGGGGGGAGCAGATACGCAGTATTTT. Its protein is CASSFGQGGADTQYF.

The chain recombines TRBV30 with TRBJ1-5; 8 positions agree with TRBD1. This CDR3 region has 14 residues. V lost 5 bases, J lost 2 bases, and 5 bases stayed unmatched. Per the germline V gene, CDR1 is GTSNPN and CDR2 is SVGIG (reference sequence). This CDR3 is CAWGIQGGNQPQHF. Here the CDR3 DNA reads TGTGCCTGGGGCATACAGGGGGGCAATCAGCCCCAGCATTTT.

This sequence joins TRBV7-2 and TRBJ2-5, with D perhaps TRBD2 (6 bases). The V gene's germline CDR1 is SGHTA and CDR2 FQGNSA. The CDR3 runs 15 residues. Trimming took 5 bases from V and 1 from J, leaving 14 bases between them. CDR3 sequence (DNA): TGTGCCAGCAGCCCACTTAGCGGCCTCCAAGAGACCCAGTACTTC. Translation gives CASSPLSGLQETQYF.

The genes are TRBV4-1 and TRBJ2-3; 8 bases map to TRBD1. The V gene end was trimmed by 5 bases and the J gene end by 4 bases; junction bases not matched to a gene: 8. Germline CDR1 and CDR2: MGHRA and YSYEKL. The CDR3 is 15 amino acids. The DNA of the CDR3 is TGCGCCAGCAGCGGTGACAGGGGAATCGCAGATACGCAGTATTTT. Its translation is CASSGDRGIADTQYF.

V and J are TRBV11-2 and TRBJ2-7, with TRBD2 as a possible D gene (6 bases). The CDR3 covers 14 residues. The germline gives CDR1 SGHAT, CDR2 FQNNGV. Trimming shortened V by 1 base and J by 3 bases, and 10 bases separated the two germline ends. CDR3 nucleotides: TGTGCCAGCAGCTTAGGCGGGAAGGTCTACGAGCAGTACTTC. This translates into CASSLGGKVYEQYF. Full variable domain (rest looked up from reference TRBV11-2 and TRBJ2-7): EAGVAQSPRYKIIEKRQSVAFWCNPISGHATLYWYQQILGQGPKLLIQFQNNGVVDDSQLPKDRFSAERLKGVDSTLKIQPAKLEDSAVYLCASSLGGKVYEQYFGPGTRLTVT.

The chain is built from TRBV30 and TRBJ2-2; no definite D call. Germline V CDR1 and CDR2: GTSNPN, SVGIG (reference sequence). The V gene lost 2 bases and the J gene lost 1 base, with 8 bases spanning the gap. The CDR3 has 14 residues. CDR3 loop: CAWSPNMNTGELFF. The CDR3 coding sequence is TGTGCCTGGAGTCCCAACATGAACACCGGGGAGCTGTTTTTT.

Concerning this clone: A read error is possible here, since a much larger clone lies one base away. The chain is built from TRBV7-9 and TRBJ1-5; no clear D gene. Germline loops: CDR1 SEHNR, CDR2 FQNEAQ (reference sequence). CDR3 size: 12 residues. V was cut by 1 base and J by 6 bases, with 4 bases left in between. CDR3 loop: CASSLDGQPQHF. CDR3 in DNA: TGTGCCAGCAGCTTAGACGGTCAGCCCCAGCATTTT.

The chain couples TRBV7-8 to TRBJ1-3; 7 bases align to TRBD1. The V and J ends lost 5 bases and 2 bases, in that order; junction bases with no gene match: 6. Germline values: CDR1 SGHVS, CDR2 FQNEAQ. This CDR3 region has 15 residues. The CDR3 sequence is CASSRDRDPGNTIYF. The CDR3 DNA is TGTGCCAGCAGCAGAGACAGGGACCCTGGAAACACCATATATTTT.

The V call is TRBV10-3, the J call TRBJ2-7; 12 nucleotides line up with TRBD2. Germline values: CDR1 ENHRY, CDR2 SYGVKD. V shed 2 bases, J shed 2 bases, and the junction held 4 bases outside the gene matches. The CDR3 runs to 16 residues. The CDR3 region has the DNA TGTGCCATCAGTGAGAAGGGACTAGCGGGCGCCTACGAGCAGTACTTC. Its translation is CAISEKGLAGAYEQYF.

This chain uses TRBV5-4 with TRBJ2-3; D not certain. Per germline, CDR1 SGHNT and CDR2 YYREEE (reference sequence). The CDR3 sequence is 13 residues long. V lost 5 bases and J lost 2, with 9 bases in between. CDR3: CASRDQLTDTQYF. CDR3 DNA sequence: TGTGCCAGCAGGGACCAACTCACAGATACGCAGTATTTT.

The chain employs TRBV6-6 and TRBJ2-5; D uncertain. Germline CDR1 is MNHNY and CDR2 is SVGAGI (reference sequence). The V and J ends lost 4 bases and 5 bases respectively, with 14 bases between them. The CDR3 loop spans 14 amino acids. DNA of the CDR3: TGTGCCAGCAGTTCTTCCCCCCGTGGCGAGACCCAGTACTTC. Amino acid sequence: CASSSSPRGETQYF.

This sequence joins TRBV19 and TRBJ1-1; possibly TRBD1 for D (5 bases). V was shortened by 7 bases and J by 1 base, with 16 bases between the two germline ends. Germline CDR1 reads LNHDA; CDR2 reads SQIVND (reference sequence). This CDR3 is built from 15 residues. The CDR3 DNA follows: TGTGCCAGTACCTCCAGGGCAGAGAAGAACACTGAAGCTTTCTTT. It specifies CASTSRAEKNTEAFF.

The chain couples TRBV9 to TRBJ2-3; tentative D call: TRBD2 (6 bases). CDR1 is SGDLS and CDR2 is YYNGEE in the germline V gene. V lost 0 bases and J 2 bases, leaving 10 bases between the germline ends. The CDR3 covers 15 residues. Here the CDR3 reads CASSVDGGHTDTQYF. In DNA form, the CDR3 reads TGTGCCAGCAGCGTAGACGGGGGTCACACAGATACGCAGTATTTT. Combining the CDR3 with reference TRBV9 and TRBJ2-3 gives the whole variable domain DSGVTQTPKHLITATGQRVTLRCSPRSGDLSVYWYQQSLDQGLQFLIQYYNGEERAKGNILERFSAQQFPDLHSELNLSSLELGDSALYFCASSVDGGHTDTQYFGPGTRLTVL.

The gene calls are TRBV28 and TRBJ2-7, with D possibly matching TRBD1 (6 bases). V was cut by 6 bases and J by 2 bases, with 14 bases left in between. The CDR3 consists of 14 residues. CDR1 is MDHEN and CDR2 is SYDVKM in the germline V gene. CDR3 region: CASRPPRGTYEQYF. The CDR3 DNA is TGTGCCAGCAGACCACCCAGGGGTACCTACGAGCAGTACTTC.

The chain couples TRBV2 to TRBJ2-6, with D perhaps given as TRBD1 or TRBD2 (5 bases each). The CDR3 totals 15 residues. Germline lookup yields CDR1 SNHLY and CDR2 FYNNEI. The V gene lost 8 bases and the J gene lost 0 bases, with 11 bases spanning the gap. This CDR3 reads CASQAGGSGANVLTF. In nucleotides, the CDR3 is TGTGCCAGCCAAGCTGGGGGCTCTGGGGCCAACGTCCTGACTTTC.

The V and J genes are TRBV7-9 and TRBJ1-4; a weak D match, TRBD1 (6 bases). The CDR3 extends over 15 amino acids. Germline V lookup: CDR1 SEHNR, CDR2 FQNEAQ (reference sequence). Trimming stripped 5 bases from V and 7 bases from J, with 17 bases between. CDR3 sequence (DNA): TGTGCCAGCAGCGTACAGGGAGGTGGTGGTGAAAAACTGTTTTTT. Its translation: CASSVQGGGGEKLFF. Combining the CDR3 with reference TRBV7-9 and TRBJ1-4 gives the whole variable domain DTGVSQNPRHKITKRGQNVTFRCDPISEHNRLYWYRQTLGQGPEFLTYFQNEAQLEKSRLLSDRFSAERPKGSFSTLEIQRTEQGDSAMYLCASSVQGGGGEKLFFGSGTQLSVL.

This clone has more than one count but fewer than ten. The chain is built from TRBV6-6 and TRBJ1-6, with unresolved D. V lost 5 bases, J lost 8 bases, and 13 bases lay in between. The germline gives CDR1 MNHNY, CDR2 SVGAGI (reference sequence). The CDR3 length is 14 residues. CDR3 nucleotide sequence: TGTGCCAGCAGTCAAGGCGCGACCCATTCACCCCTCCACTTT. Protein: CASSQGATHSPLHF.

This clone has only one observation. The chain is built from TRBV19 and TRBJ2-4, with a weak D call TRBD2 (6 bases). The CDR3 sequence is 13 residues long. Looked up from germline, CDR1 is LNHDA and CDR2 is SQIVND (reference sequence). V dropped 8 bases and J dropped 3 bases, with 11 bases sitting between them. CDR3 sequence reads: CASLDYDKNIQYF. The DNA for the CDR3 is TGTGCCAGTTTGGACTACGACAAAAACATTCAGTACTTC.

This clone was detected once. The V and J genes are TRBV5-6 and TRBJ2-1; the D is unclear. The CDR3 has 13 residues. V lost 4 bases and J 8 bases, leaving 13 bases between the germline ends. CDR1 and CDR2 (germline): SGHDT, YYEEEE. The CDR3 DNA reads TGTGCCAGCAGCACCATCTCTTGGGATGAGCAGTTCTTC. This encodes CASSTISWDEQFF.

V is TRBV2 and J is TRBJ1-2; 8 bases align to TRBD1. The V and J ends lost 5 bases and 2 bases, in that order; junction bases with no gene match: 1. The CDR3 covers 13 residues. Germline CDR1 reads SNHLY; CDR2 reads FYNNEI. CDR3 DNA sequence: TGTGCCAGCAGTCGGGACAGGAACTATGGCTACACCTTC. This translates into CASSRDRNYGYTF.